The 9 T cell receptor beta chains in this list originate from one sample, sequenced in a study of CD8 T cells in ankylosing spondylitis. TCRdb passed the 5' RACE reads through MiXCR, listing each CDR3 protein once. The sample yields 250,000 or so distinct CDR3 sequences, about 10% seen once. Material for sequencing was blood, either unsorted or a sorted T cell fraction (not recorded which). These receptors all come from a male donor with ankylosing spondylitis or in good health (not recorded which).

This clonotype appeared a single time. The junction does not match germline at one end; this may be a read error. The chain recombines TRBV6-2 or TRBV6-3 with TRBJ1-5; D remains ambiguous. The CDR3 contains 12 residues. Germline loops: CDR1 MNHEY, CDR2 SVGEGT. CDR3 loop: CVSSYVEQPQHF. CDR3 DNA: TGTGTCAGCAGTTACGTGGAGCAGCCCCAGCATTTT.

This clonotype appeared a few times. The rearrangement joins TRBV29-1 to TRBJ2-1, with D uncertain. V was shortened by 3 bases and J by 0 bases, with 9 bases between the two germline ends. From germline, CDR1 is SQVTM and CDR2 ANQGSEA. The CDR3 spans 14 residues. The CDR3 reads CSVESLSSYNEQFF. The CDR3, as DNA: TGCAGCGTTGAGTCTCTAAGCTCCTACAATGAGCAGTTCTTC.

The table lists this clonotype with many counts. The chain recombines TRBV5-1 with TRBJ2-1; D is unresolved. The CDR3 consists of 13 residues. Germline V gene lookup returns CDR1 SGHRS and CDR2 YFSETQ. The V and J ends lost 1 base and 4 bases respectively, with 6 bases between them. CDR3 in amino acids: CASSLTPYNEQFF. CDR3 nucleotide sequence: TGCGCCAGCAGCTTGACCCCGTACAATGAGCAGTTCTTC.

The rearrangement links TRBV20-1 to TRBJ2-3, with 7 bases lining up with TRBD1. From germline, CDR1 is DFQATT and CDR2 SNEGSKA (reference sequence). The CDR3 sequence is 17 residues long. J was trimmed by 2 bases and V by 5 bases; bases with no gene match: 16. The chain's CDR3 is CSASPTGEQWDTDTQYF. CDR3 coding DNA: TGCAGTGCTTCCCCCACAGGGGAACAGTGGGACACAGATACGCAGTATTTT.

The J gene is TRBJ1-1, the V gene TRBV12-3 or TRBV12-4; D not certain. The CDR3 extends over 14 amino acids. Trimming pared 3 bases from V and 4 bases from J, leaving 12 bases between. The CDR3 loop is CASSFRGSGTEAFF. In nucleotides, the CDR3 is TGTGCCAGCAGTTTTCGGGGTTCGGGCACTGAAGCTTTCTTT.

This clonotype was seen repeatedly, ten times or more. CDR3 in amino acids: CASSLESVPGQGVIYF. As DNA, the CDR3 is TGTGCCAGCAGCTTGGAATCGGTCCCGGGACAGGGTGTCATATATTTT. The chain combines TRBV5-4 with TRBJ1-3; TRBD1 aligns across 9 bases. Germline CDR1 SGHNT, CDR2 YYREEE (reference sequence). V lost 0 bases, J lost 12 bases, and 13 bases stayed unmatched. The CDR3 covers 16 residues.

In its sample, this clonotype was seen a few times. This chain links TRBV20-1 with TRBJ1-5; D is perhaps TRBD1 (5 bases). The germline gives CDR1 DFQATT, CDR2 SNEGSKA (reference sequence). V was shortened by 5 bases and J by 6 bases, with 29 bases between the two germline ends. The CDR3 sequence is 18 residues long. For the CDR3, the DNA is TGCAGTGCTGGTACCAATAGCCCCGGAGGGGAGTACAGTCAGCCCCAGCATTTT. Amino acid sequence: CSAGTNSPGGEYSQPQHF.

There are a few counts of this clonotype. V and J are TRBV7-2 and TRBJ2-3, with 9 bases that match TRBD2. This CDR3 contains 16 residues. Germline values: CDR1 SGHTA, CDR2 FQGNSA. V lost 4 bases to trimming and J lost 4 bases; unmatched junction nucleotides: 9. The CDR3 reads CASSSFSGSRPDTQYF. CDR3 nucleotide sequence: TGTGCCAGCAGCTCCTTTAGCGGGAGTAGGCCAGATACGCAGTATTTT.

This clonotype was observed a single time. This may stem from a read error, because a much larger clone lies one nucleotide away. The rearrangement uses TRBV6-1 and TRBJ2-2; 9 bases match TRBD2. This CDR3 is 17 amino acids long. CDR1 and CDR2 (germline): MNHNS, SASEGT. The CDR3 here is CVSSMRLSGGITGELFF. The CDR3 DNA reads TGTGTCAGCAGCATGAGGCTTAGCGGGGGCATCACCGGGGAGCTGTTTTTT.